The rows below give T cell receptor beta chains drawn from one sample of a study of shared clonotypes between healthy human individuals. Method: immunoSEQ multiplex PCR; TCRdb's copy keeps in-frame clones and lacks some. The sample consists of over 2 million clones, 90% to 95% of them appearing once. Sequencing was carried out using naive CD4+ T cells sorted from blood. The receptors come from a man aged 18-30 years in good health. The conserved cysteine and the conserved F or W are not part of the CDR3 here. The order of the fields is CDR3 protein, V gene.

CDR3 protein: ASRGLSNQPQH
V gene: TRBV6-5

CDR3 protein: ASRTVDSGNTIY
V gene: TRBV6-1

CDR3 protein: ASSQTTYEQY
V gene: TRBV6-6

CDR3 protein: ASSQSGGSNHNEQF
V gene: TRBV4-3

CDR3 protein: ASSNEGGSYEQY
V gene: TRBV19

CDR3 protein: ASSPGLSTDTQY
V gene: TRBV7-2

CDR3 protein: ASSSNSYGYT
V gene: TRBV7-2

CDR3 protein: ASTGVSTDTQY
V gene: TRBV7-2

CDR3 protein: ASSEYGVLGYT
V gene: TRBV6-1

CDR3 protein: ASSSTGPYNSPLH
V gene: TRBV27

CDR3 protein: ASSQGISGNTIY
V gene: TRBV4-1

CDR3 protein: ASSGDRGRDTQY
V gene: TRBV5-1

CDR3 protein: ASSTSVESYNEQF
V gene: TRBV11-2

CDR3 protein: ASSYRDRIIEQY
V gene: TRBV5-6

CDR3 protein: ASRHQGGNTEAF
V gene: TRBV19

CDR3 protein: ASSSRVGGAEAF
V gene: TRBV5-1

CDR3 protein: ASSVTGGIPRG
V gene: TRBV2

CDR3 protein: ASTTLNTEAF
V gene: TRBV25-1

CDR3 protein: ASSLGKGGIQETQY
V gene: TRBV11-2

CDR3 protein: ASSIEAFGPQH
V gene: TRBV19

CDR3 protein: ASSSGTLYEQY
V gene: TRBV7-2

CDR3 protein: ASSLQGYEKLF
V gene: TRBV28

CDR3 protein: ASRNGKQETQY
V gene: TRBV6-6

CDR3 protein: ASSLFSTQLFYGYT
V gene: TRBV7-2

CDR3 protein: SVEGVRKTGDYGYT
V gene: TRBV29-1

CDR3 protein: ASSPLNAGSHEQY
V gene: TRBV6-5

CDR3 protein: ASSRASGGWPDTQY
V gene: TRBV28

CDR3 protein: ASSPGQGVYEQY
V gene: TRBV18

CDR3 protein: ASSEGQGSYGYT
V gene: TRBV2

CDR3 protein: ARSYDRCSGNTIY
V gene: TRBV5-3

CDR3 protein: ASSLTGTSRGEQY
V gene: TRBV2

CDR3 protein: ASSHSRDRAYEQY
V gene: TRBV25-1

CDR3 protein: ASSLEGGRATDTQY
V gene: TRBV7-8

CDR3 protein: ASSGSGAAGYNEQF
V gene: TRBV5-1

CDR3 protein: ASSRDHARRGYT
V gene: TRBV2

CDR3 protein: ASSYSGTGGYGYT
V gene: TRBV6-5

CDR3 protein: ASSPYNGGIGYT
V gene: TRBV18

CDR3 protein: ASSPGVGSEQY
V gene: TRBV10-1

CDR3 protein: ASSVYPSGFGELF
V gene: TRBV9

CDR3 protein: ASSQGTSEETQY
V gene: TRBV4-3

CDR3 protein: ASSFREIYGYT
V gene: TRBV5-4

CDR3 protein: ASRLLTDTQY
V gene: TRBV2

CDR3 protein: ASHSGSKGEQY
V gene: TRBV25-1

CDR3 protein: ASILGLGNTEAF
V gene: TRBV6-1

CDR3 protein: ASSLGPPLH
V gene: TRBV11-2

CDR3 protein: SAASTDTQY
V gene: TRBV20-1